Listed here are 32 T cell receptor beta chains from one sample, sequenced in a study of tumor and adjacent non-tumor tissue in lung cancer. No cell sorting was done before RNA was extracted from the tissue. More than 3 cm separated this lung sample from the edge of the tumor. TCRbeta libraries were built with three rounds of nested PCR, modified from ARM-PCR. From the multiplex PCR reads, TCRdb called clonotypes with MiXCR, one entry per CDR3 protein. The table records roughly 74,000 distinct CDR3 sequences, approximately 82% of them present only once. Sequences were obtained from distant non-tumor lung tissue. The source of these receptors is a man in his 70s with non-small cell lung cancer.

About this clonotype: A junction boundary mismatches the germline segment, possibly from a read error. The J gene is TRBJ1-2, the V gene TRBV6-6; D perhaps matches TRBD1 (6 bases). Germline CDR1 reads MNHNY; CDR2 reads SVGAGI (reference sequence). CDR3 size: 14 residues. CDR3 nucleotide sequence: TGTGTCAGCAGCCGTAGACAGGTCTCAAGGCGCTACACCTTC. Protein: CVSSRRQVSRRYTF.

With respect to this clonotype: This clone may be a read error of a much larger clone one base away. The rearrangement uses TRBV20-1 and TRBJ2-7; D is unresolved. Germline CDR1 DFQATT, CDR2 SNEGSKA (reference sequence). The length of the CDR3 is 15 residues. The ends were cut back, 1 base at V and 3 bases at J, with 16 bases in the middle. The CDR3 DNA is TGCAGTGCTAGAGTTCAGGCCAGTCAATGCTACGAGCAGTACTTC. It encodes CSARVQASQCYEQYF.

This clonotype came up once. A read error may produce the germline difference seen at one junction end. This chain uses TRBV12-3 or TRBV12-4 with TRBJ1-5; no definite D call. The CDR3 runs to 12 residues. In DNA, the CDR3 is TGTGACAGCAGTCCCGCTGGCCAGCCACGGCAATTT. The encoded protein is CDSSPAGQPRQF.

The chain employs TRBV19 and TRBJ1-2; possibly TRBD1 for D (5 bases). The ends were cut back, 5 bases at V and 6 bases at J, with 19 bases in the middle. There are 15 residues in the CDR3. Germline CDR1 is LNHDA and CDR2 is SQIVND (reference sequence). The CDR3 here is CASSPASQGVDGYTF. CDR3 coding DNA: TGTGCCAGTAGTCCAGCATCGCAGGGTGTGGATGGCTACACCTTC. Full variable domain (remainder filled in from reference TRBV19 and TRBJ1-2): DGGITQSPKYLFRKEGQNVTLSCEQNLNHDAMYWYRQDPGQGLRLIYYSQIVNDFQKGDIAEGYSVSREKKESFPLTVTSAQKNPTAFYLCASSPASQGVDGYTFGSGTRLTVV.

Worth noting for this clonotype: An end of the junction differs from the germline gene, which may be a read error. V usage is TRBV28 and J usage is TRBJ2-7, with D tentatively TRBD1 or TRBD2 (5 bases each). The CDR3 length is 15 residues. Germline V lookup: CDR1 MDHEN, CDR2 SYDVKM. The CDR3 DNA follows: TGTGCCAGCACTTCCAGGCGGGCTGGGGGTTACGACCAGTATTTC. Protein product: CASTSRRAGGYDQYF.

A remark on this clonotype: At one of its ends the junction is not consistent with the germline gene, which may arise from a read error. The J gene is TRBJ2-3, the V gene TRBV11-2, with D perhaps TRBD2 (7 bases). The CDR3 runs 14 residues. Germline lookup yields CDR1 SGHAT and CDR2 FQNNGV. The DNA for the CDR3 is TGTGCCAGCATCTTAGATCGGGGGGCTGATACGCAGTATTTT. It is translated as CASILDRGADTQYF.

The sample holds one count of this clonotype. The junction and the germline gene differ at one end; a read error may be behind it. V and J are TRBV6-1 and TRBJ1-5; D may be TRBD1 (5 bases). The CDR3 sequence is 13 residues long. Per germline, CDR1 MNHNS and CDR2 SASEGT. The CDR3 coding sequence is TGTGCCAGCAGGAGGGGATGGAATCAGCACCAGCATTTT. As protein: CASRRGWNQHQHF.

In regard to this clonotype: One junction end does not reproduce the germline sequence, and a read error may be involved. The DNA of the CDR3 is TGTGCCAGCAGTCTCGTGAGGGGTGAGATCCAGAACTTC. Translation gives CASSLVRGEIQNF. This chain links TRBV6-6 with TRBJ2-5; D assignment may be TRBD1 or TRBD2 (5 bases each). The CDR3 extends over 13 amino acids. CDR1 and CDR2 (germline): MNHNY, SVGAGI (reference sequence).

Turning to this clonotype: One end of the junction does not line up with germline, which may come from a read error. This rearrangement joins TRBV11-2 to TRBJ2-3; weak D call: TRBD2 (6 bases). Germline V gene data show CDR1 as SGHAT and CDR2 as FQNNGV. The CDR3 has 17 amino acids. CDR3 region: CASSLDLSGVLGDMQYF. The CDR3 DNA sequence: TGTGCTAGCAGCTTAGACCTTAGCGGCGTGCTTGGGGATATGCAGTATTTT.

This clonotype came up once. The junction shows a germline mismatch at one end, possibly a read error. V and J are TRBV6-2 or TRBV6-3 and TRBJ2-1, with D perhaps matching TRBD2 (6 bases). The CDR3 totals 14 residues. The germline V gene has CDR1 MNHEY and CDR2 SVGEGT. This chain's CDR3 is CASTRGSFYNEHIF. The CDR3 nucleotides are TGTGCCAGCACTCGGGGGTCATTCTACAATGAGCATATCTTC.

Concerning this clonotype itself: Here the CDR3 omits its conserved ending phenylalanine or tryptophan, so a read error is the likely source. The rearrangement joins TRBV6-6 to TRBJ1-3; perhaps TRBD1 as D (5 bases). The CDR3 is made up of 15 amino acids. CDR1 and CDR2 (germline): MNHNY, SVGAGI (reference sequence). CDR3 DNA: TGTGCTAGCAGTGCCGGACATCTCTCCGGAAACACCATATATATT. It is translated as CASSAGHLSGNTIYI.

Comments on this clonotype: Sequence at one end of the junction differs from germline and may be a read error. This chain joins TRBV4-1 and TRBJ2-7; possible D gene TRBD1, 6 bases. The CDR3 runs to 16 residues. The V gene's germline CDR1 is MGHRA and CDR2 YSYEKL. CDR3 sequence (DNA): TGCGCCAACAGCCTGACGCTAGCTGGAGAGGGGGACGAGCAGTACTTC. This codes for CANSLTLAGEGDEQYF.

On this clonotype: This clone may be a read error of a much larger clone one base away. This chain uses TRBV4-1 with TRBJ2-5; D might be TRBD1 (6 bases). Germline V gene data show CDR1 as MGHRA and CDR2 as YSYEKL. CDR3 length: 14 amino acids. With 9 bases removed from V and 2 bases from J, the gap between germline ends came to 16 bases. The CDR3 loop reads CARSTGTQQETQYF. CDR3 DNA: TGCGCCAGGAGCACGGGGACACAACAAGAGACCCAGTACTTC.

As to this clonotype: An end of the junction does not agree with germline; a read error may underlie this. The chain employs TRBV20-1 and TRBJ2-1; tentative D call: TRBD2 (5 bases). Germline-derived CDR1 and CDR2 are DFQATT and SNEGSKA (reference sequence). This CDR3 contains 11 residues. The CDR3 DNA follows: TGCAATGCTGGGCTAGCCGATGAGCAGTTCTTC. This sequence encodes CNAGLADEQFF.

Concerning this clonotype itself: A junction end diverges from the germline sequence, so it may reflect a read error. The chain combines TRBV5-4 with TRBJ1-2; D gene ambiguous. Germline V CDR1 and CDR2: SGHNT, YYREEE (reference sequence). This CDR3 region has 12 residues. This CDR3 reads CASSLYTYDYTF. As DNA, the CDR3 is TGTGCCAGCAGCTTATATACCTATGACTACACCTTC.

This clonotype showed up many times. The chain joins TRBV5-5 to TRBJ1-2, with D tentatively TRBD1 (5 bases). Germline V gene lookup returns CDR1 SGHKS and CDR2 YYEKEE (reference sequence). CDR3 length: 13 residues. V was pared by 4 bases and J by 7 bases, with 14 bases between. The DNA of the CDR3 is TGTGCCAGCAGCCGAAACTTCCAGGGTGGCTACACCTTC. Its protein product is CASSRNFQGGYTF.

Points on this clonotype: A much larger clone sits a single nucleotide away, making a read error possible. V gene TRBV14 combines with J gene TRBJ2-1; TRBD1 agrees at 8 bases. The CDR3 is 17 residues long. The germline V gene encodes CDR1 SGHDN and CDR2 FVKESK. J was trimmed by 4 bases and V by 3 bases; bases with no gene match: 11. The CDR3 DNA is TGTGCCAGCAGCCACTATAGTGGGACAGGACCTTACAATGAGCAGTTCTTC. It specifies CASSHYSGTGPYNEQFF.

Worth noting for this clonotype: A much larger clone sits a single nucleotide away, making a read error possible. This CDR3 reads CASSQFDRGIQYF. The CDR3 DNA is TGTGCCAGCAGCCAATTCGACAGGGGGATTCAGTACTTC. The chain has TRBV12-3 or TRBV12-4 and TRBJ2-7; 9 bases fit TRBD1. J was trimmed by 10 bases and V by 6 bases; bases with no gene match: 10. The CDR3 extends over 13 amino acids.

As to this clonotype: A much larger clone is a single base away; this may be a read error. The chain uses TRBV25-1 and TRBJ1-2; D not resolved. The CDR3 covers 14 residues. Trimming removed 1 base from V and 4 bases from J, with 10 bases in between. Germline V CDR1 and CDR2: MGHDK, SYGVNS. The CDR3 region has the DNA TGTGCCAGCAGTGAATCGGCAGCCATCTATGGCTACACCTTC. This encodes CASSESAAIYGYTF.

This clonotype has a handful of counts. This may stem from a read error, because a much larger clone lies one nucleotide away. The chain uses TRBV7-9 and TRBJ1-1; a weak D match, TRBD1 (6 bases). This CDR3 comprises 14 residues. CDR1 is SEHNR, CDR2 FQNEAQ, per germline (reference sequence). The CDR3 here is CASTLAGAGTEAFF. The DNA for the CDR3 is TGTGCCAGCACCTTAGCGGGGGCTGGCACTGAAGCTTTCTTT.

Comment on this clonotype: The junction does not match germline at one end; this may be a read error. The chain links TRBV11-3 to TRBJ2-3; D is undetermined. This CDR3 comprises 15 residues. Germline loops: CDR1 SGHNT, CDR2 YENEEA. The CDR3, as DNA: TGTGCCAGCACCCGTCGGAAAGTAAGTACAGATACTCAGTATTTT. Translated: CASTRRKVSTDTQYF.

This chain links TRBV30 with TRBJ2-7; D is possibly TRBD2 (5 bases). The germline gives CDR1 GTSNPN, CDR2 SVGIG (reference sequence). The CDR3 is 14 residues long. V shed 3 bases and J shed 7 bases, with 19 bases lying between them. The CDR3 loop is CAWRIRGPTGEQYF. CDR3 bases: TGTGCCTGGAGGATCCGTGGGCCAACGGGGGAGCAGTACTTC.

This clonotype occurred once. At one boundary the junction diverges from the germline segment, which might be a read error. The rearrangement joins TRBV29-1 to TRBJ2-7; D gene ambiguous. The CDR3 has 15 amino acids. CDR1 SQVTM and CDR2 ANQGSEA come from the germline V gene. The chain's CDR3 is CSVDLPSGATYEKYF. In DNA form, the CDR3 reads TGCAGCGTTGATTTACCTAGTGGAGCAACCTACGAGAAGTACTTC.

As for this clonotype: One end of the junction is discordant with germline, which a read error may explain. The chain couples TRBV11-2 to TRBJ2-3; D unclear. Per the germline V gene, CDR1 is SGHAT and CDR2 is FQNNGV. This CDR3 has 15 amino acids. This chain's CDR3 is CTSSLDRVDTDTQYF. The CDR3, as DNA: TGTACCAGCAGCTTAGATCGGGTGGATACAGATACGCAGTACTTT.

As for this clonotype: A read error is possible here, since a much larger clone lies one base away. The chain uses TRBV12-3 or TRBV12-4 and TRBJ2-7; D not resolved. The CDR3 has 14 residues. CDR3 protein: CTSSFSADSYEQYF. The CDR3 nucleotides read TGTACCAGCAGTTTTTCTGCGGACTCCTACGAGCAGTACTTC.

With regard to this clonotype: The junction departs from germline at one end; a sequencing error may be responsible. This CDR3 is CASRETGDSNQPQNF. The CDR3 DNA sequence: TGTGCCAGCAGGGAGACAGGGGATAGCAATCAGCCGCAGAATTTT. V and J are TRBV6-1 and TRBJ1-5, with 8 bases matching TRBD1. Germline lookup yields CDR1 MNHNS and CDR2 SASEGT. CDR3 size: 15 residues.

A note on this clonotype: The limits of the CDR3 on the DNA are not certain, so only TCRdb's listed CDR3 is given. The rearrangement joins TRBV12-3 or TRBV12-4 to TRBJ2-1; the table gives TRBD2 as D, unverified against the DNA. The CDR3 is 18 residues long, counting both termini. CDR3 sequence reads: CASSSSFSGVGGYNEQFF.

The chain has TRBV6-1 and TRBJ1-6, with D possibly TRBD1 on 6 matching bases. CDR3 length equals 15 residues. The germline gives CDR1 MNHNS, CDR2 SASEGT. V lost 7 bases and J 19 bases, leaving 29 bases between the germline ends. CDR3 bases: TGTGCCAGCAATCCACAGGGAAAAGGAGGTGTACCCCCACACTTT. Protein: CASNPQGKGGVPPHF.

Concerning this clonotype: A much bigger clone sits one base away, suggesting this may be a read error. The V and J genes are TRBV29-1 and TRBJ1-2, with D uncertain. CDR3 length: 16 amino acids. Trimming cost V 4 bases and J 6 bases, with 24 bases left between them. CDR1 and CDR2 from the germline V gene are SQVTM and ANQGSEA. The CDR3 sequence is CSVVHYQSSGVHGYTF. The CDR3 nucleotides read TGCAGCGTTGTCCACTATCAATCCTCGGGAGTACATGGCTACACCTTC. Supplemented by reference TRBV29-1 and TRBJ1-2, the full variable domain reads SAVISQKPSRDICQRGTSLTIQCQVDSQVTMMFWYRQQPGQSLTLIATANQGSEATYESGFVIDKFPISRPNLTFSTLTVSNMSPEDSSIYLCSVVHYQSSGVHGYTFGSGTRLTVV.

To note about this clonotype: This sequence may be a read error, since a much larger clone differs from it by one base. Likely a read error: the CDR3 ends without its conserved phenylalanine or tryptophan. This rearrangement joins TRBV5-6 to TRBJ1-1; D might be TRBD1 (5 bases). Germline V gene data show CDR1 as SGHDT and CDR2 as YYEEEE. The CDR3 has 16 residues. V lost 4 bases and J lost 0, with 16 bases in between. DNA for the CDR3: TGTGCCAGCAGCCTTACAGGCGTTGGAATGAACACTGAAGCTTTCTCT. It translates to CASSLTGVGMNTEAFS.

As concerns this clonotype: An end of the junction does not agree with germline; a read error may underlie this. J is TRBJ2-2 and V is TRBV4-1; a weak D match, TRBD1 (8 bases). The length of the CDR3 is 15 residues. Germline V gives CDR1 MGHRA, CDR2 YSYEKL. The CDR3 region is CSSSLGQGGTGELFF. Here the CDR3 DNA reads TGCTCCAGCAGTCTCGGACAGGGAGGGACCGGGGAGCTGTTTTTT.

At least ten counts were recorded for this clonotype. One junction end does not reproduce the germline sequence, and a read error may be involved. The chain uses TRBV11-2 and TRBJ2-1; a weak D match, TRBD1 (6 bases). CDR1 SGHAT and CDR2 FQNNGV come from the germline V gene. CDR3 length: 14 residues. The CDR3 is CARSLQGVANEQFF. The CDR3 coding sequence is TGTGCCAGAAGCTTACAGGGAGTAGCAAATGAGCAGTTCTTC.